The 17 T cell receptor beta chains listed next were all sequenced from one sample in a study of blood T cell repertoires in COVID-19. The protocol was immunoSEQ multiplex PCR, while the TCRdb copy is restricted to in-frame clones and leaves out a portion. The sample has some 110,000 clones, 75% to 90% seen once; the top ten hold roughly 0.83%. The sequenced sample was peripheral blood. All receptors derive from a woman in her 70s with acute or convalescent COVID-19.

A few counts support this clone. The same CDR3 also results from other DNA sequences found in this sample. The gene calls are TRBV6-1 and TRBJ2-5, with D tentatively TRBD1 (5 bases). Trimming removed 3 bases from V and 5 bases from J, with 13 bases in between. Germline CDR1 MNHNS, CDR2 SASEGT. CDR3 size: 14 residues. The CDR3 loop is CASSEPRGRETQYF. The CDR3 DNA follows: TGTGCCAGCAGTGAGCCTAGGGGTCGGGAGACCCAGTACTTC.

The V gene is TRBV7-8, the J gene TRBJ2-7; D may be TRBD1 (9 bases). The CDR3 runs 16 residues. From germline, CDR1 is SGHVS and CDR2 FQNEAQ. The V gene lost 2 bases and the J gene lost 3 bases, with 17 bases spanning the gap. CDR3 sequence reads: CASSLRGGDRDYEQYF. CDR3 in DNA: TGTGCCAGCAGCTTACGGGGGGGGGACAGGGACTACGAGCAGTACTTC.

The chain employs TRBV18 and TRBJ1-1; D is undetermined. The germline gives CDR1 KGHSH, CDR2 LQKENI. V shed 5 bases and J shed 6 bases, with 16 bases lying between them. This CDR3 is built from 14 residues. CDR3 nucleotide sequence: TGTGCCAGCTCAACGGGAAAGGACCTTTCTGAAGCTTTCTTT. Its protein product is CASSTGKDLSEAFF.

This chain uses TRBV7-3 with TRBJ2-2; D call uncertain. This CDR3 is 15 amino acids long. V was clipped by 0 bases and J by 0 bases, with 5 bases between them. Germline V lookup: CDR1 SGHTA, CDR2 FQGTGA. CDR3 nucleotides: TGTGCCAGCAGCTTAACTCGGGCGAACACCGGGGAGCTGTTTTTT. The encoded protein is CASSLTRANTGELFF.

Regarding this clone: The junction differs from germline at one of its ends, possibly a read error. The rearrangement joins TRBV7-9 to TRBJ2-3, with TRBD2 identical over 8 bases. The CDR3 extends over 12 amino acids. In germline, CDR1 is SEHNR, CDR2 FQNEAQ (reference sequence). The DNA of the CDR3 is TGTGCCAGCAGCCGCAGCGGGGGTAAAGCCCCTTTT. This sequence encodes CASSRSGGKAPF.

This sequence joins TRBV5-1 and TRBJ1-5; 7 nucleotides match TRBD1. The CDR3 is 15 amino acids. Germline V lookup: CDR1 SGHRS, CDR2 YFSETQ. Trimming took 4 bases from V and 0 from J; bases not matched to a gene: 4. The CDR3 DNA follows: TGCGCCAGCAGCGAGGGACAGTCTAGCAATCAGCCCCAGCATTTT. This translates into CASSEGQSSNQPQHF.

The V gene is TRBV9, the J gene TRBJ1-4; D is possibly TRBD1 (6 bases). From germline, CDR1 is SGDLS and CDR2 YYNGEE. The CDR3 runs 14 residues. The germline V and J ends were trimmed by 0 bases and 8 bases, with 11 bases remaining between them. As DNA, the CDR3 is TGTGCCAGCAGCGTAGCTACAGGGCCCGAAAAACTGTTTTTT. The encoded protein is CASSVATGPEKLFF.

This chain joins TRBV6-6 and TRBJ2-3; 11 bases agree with TRBD2. The CDR3 sequence is 15 residues long. Germline loops: CDR1 MNHNY, CDR2 SVGAGI (reference sequence). The J segment lost 4 bases and the V segment lost 6 bases, leaving 6 bases of the junction unmatched. The CDR3 sequence is CASRRSGGASDTQYF. The CDR3 nucleotides are TGTGCCAGCAGACGTAGCGGGGGGGCCTCAGATACGCAGTATTTT.

V and J are TRBV12-3 or TRBV12-4 and TRBJ1-1; D unclear. The length of the CDR3 is 13 residues. V gave up 6 bases and J gave up 1 base, with 9 bases separating them. The DNA for the CDR3 is TGTGCCAGCAGCCTAGGCGGGAACACTGAAGCTTTCTTT. This gives the protein CASSLGGNTEAFF.

The chain combines TRBV19 with TRBJ2-7; 9 nucleotides align to TRBD2. This CDR3 spans 15 amino acids. V dropped 6 bases and J dropped 4; count of bases not matched to a gene: 10. Germline V lookup: CDR1 LNHDA, CDR2 SQIVND (reference sequence). The CDR3: CASSDGASGIYEQYF. DNA of the CDR3: TGTGCCAGTAGCGACGGGGCTAGCGGGATTTACGAGCAGTACTTC.

The chain links TRBV11-2 to TRBJ1-1; D not certain. From germline, CDR1 is SGHAT and CDR2 FQNNGV. V dropped 6 bases and J dropped 1 base, with 18 bases sitting between them. The CDR3 contains 16 residues. CDR3 residues: CASSPVTQPPNTEAFF. In DNA form, the CDR3 reads TGTGCCAGCAGTCCGGTAACCCAACCTCCGAACACTGAAGCTTTCTTT.

This clone was counted between two and nine times. The chain carries TRBV30 and TRBJ2-7, with 10 bases lining up with TRBD2. V dropped 5 bases and J dropped 4; count of bases not matched to a gene: 5. CDR3 length: 13 amino acids. Germline lookup yields CDR1 GTSNPN and CDR2 SVGIG (reference sequence). CDR3 nucleotides: TGTGCCTGGGTGGGACTAGCGCCGTACGAGCAGTACTTC. Translated: CAWVGLAPYEQYF. Full variable domain (outside the CDR3, taken from reference TRBV30 and TRBJ2-7): SQTIHQWPATLVQPVGSPLSLECTVEGTSNPNLYWYRQAAGRGLQLLFYSVGIGQISSEVPQNLSASRPQDRQFILSSKKLLLSDSGFYLCAWVGLAPYEQYFGPGTRLTVT.

This clone was seen a single time. The rearrangement uses TRBV7-9 and TRBJ1-3, with 8 bases fitting TRBD1. Germline assignment: CDR1 SEHNR and CDR2 FQNEAQ (reference sequence). The CDR3 loop spans 18 amino acids. V was pared by 4 bases and J by 3 bases, with 14 bases of the junction left unmatched. CDR3 amino acids: CASSSADRVGSSGNTIYF. The CDR3 DNA reads TGTGCCAGCAGCTCCGCGGACAGGGTGGGGTCCAGTGGAAACACCATATATTTT.

The chain couples TRBV5-1 to TRBJ1-1, with D possibly matching TRBD1 (6 bases). The germline CDR1 and CDR2 sequences are SGHRS and YFSETQ. V lost 5 bases, J lost 6 bases, and 17 bases lay in between. The CDR3 spans 14 residues. The CDR3 DNA follows: TGCGCCAGCAGTACAGCACCAGGGGCCCCTGAAGCTTTCTTT. Its protein product is CASSTAPGAPEAFF.

This sequence joins TRBV5-1 and TRBJ2-7; no reliable D call. The CDR3 runs 15 residues. Germline CDR1 is SGHRS and CDR2 is YFSETQ. Trimming stripped 0 bases from V and 2 bases from J, with 12 bases between. The CDR3 here is CASSLDGRLTYEQYF. CDR3 coding DNA: TGCGCCAGCAGCTTGGATGGGCGTCTGACCTACGAGCAGTACTTC.

The gene calls are TRBV11-2 and TRBJ2-1; D is undetermined. Trimming pared 5 bases from V and 4 bases from J, leaving 6 bases between. Per germline, CDR1 SGHAT and CDR2 FQNNGV. This CDR3 region has 12 residues. CDR3 sequence: CASSPTYNEQFF. The CDR3 nucleotides are TGTGCCAGCAGCCCGACTTACAATGAGCAGTTCTTC.

This clone was detected only once. J is TRBJ2-3 and V is TRBV19, with 13 nucleotides matching TRBD2. Germline CDR1 and CDR2: LNHDA and SQIVND (reference sequence). CDR3 size: 19 residues. Unmatched junction bases numbered 11, after V lost 3 bases and J lost 2 bases. CDR3 loop: CASSMVLGLAGAFTDTQYF. DNA of the CDR3: TGTGCCAGTAGTATGGTCCTCGGACTAGCGGGGGCCTTCACAGATACGCAGTATTTT.